Included here is one T cell receptor (beta chain) sequence, with context. Germline V gene data show CDR1 as SGHRS and CDR2 as YFSETQ. The CDR3 sequence is 14 residues long. V trimming: 0 bases; J trimming: 5 bases; junction bases outside the gene matches: 2. The entry originates in a study of blood T cell repertoires in COVID-19. Profiled with immunoSEQ multiplex PCR; TCRdb holds only in-frame clones, not every one. The data hold roughly 170,000 clones, with nearly 80% observed a single time. The TCR originated in a woman aged 70-85 years with acute or convalescent COVID-19. V gene TRBV5-1 combines with J gene TRBJ2-1, with TRBD2 matching 7 bases. The sequencing input was peripheral blood. The CDR3, as DNA: TGCGCCAGCAGCTTGGTGACTAGCAACAATGAGCAGTTCTTC. It translates to CASSLVTSNNEQFF.